This TCR beta chain was recorded in a study of T cell responses to AZD1222 COVID-19 vaccine. Study-level findings and limits: Only a handful of AZD1222 recipients were seropositive at baseline. Unmutated variant regions are reportedly targeted by nearly half of spike-specific TCRs. Following two doses of AZD1222, Spike-specific TCR breadth and depth rose. The sample set comprised mostly white British donors with more females, and clonal diversity was possibly underestimated.

TCRdb's table, derived via immunoSEQ multiplex PCR, lists solely in-frame clones and lacks some. The data hold about 140,000 clones, with about 88% observed a single time. V lost 5 bases to trimming and J lost 2 bases, with 19 bases between them. CDR1 LNHDA and CDR2 SQIVND come from the germline V gene (reference sequence). The CDR3 spans 17 residues. Concerning this clone: Its antigen remains unidentified.

Sequenced here: peripheral blood, sampled on day 0 of AZD1222 vaccination. V usage is TRBV19 and J usage is TRBJ1-3, with no clear D. The clonotype was recovered from an adult in good health. The CDR3 nucleotides read TGTGCCAGTAGTTCCCCCGGGTCCGCGCTGGCTGGAAACACCATATATTTT. Translating gives CASSSPGSALAGNTIYF.